This T cell receptor (beta chain) was recorded in a study of OX40 agonist ivuxolimab in advanced cancers. Whole-study results and caveats: Expanded clones were, on average, more numerous among CD8+ T cells than CD4+.

Concerning this clone itself: Its antigen is unknown.

V lost 5 bases, J lost 7 bases, and 15 bases lay in between. The germline gives CDR1 MDHEN, CDR2 SYDVKM. The CDR3 has 13 residues. The protocol was immunoSEQ multiplex PCR, while the TCRdb copy is restricted to in-frame clones and leaves out a portion. The table has tens of thousands of clones, around 87% seen once. The starting material was CD4+ or CD8+ T cells sorted from blood, obtained in a trial of the OX40 agonist ivuxolimab. This clonotype originated in an adult with an advanced solid tumor such as melanoma, head and neck, liver or kidney cancer. The V gene is TRBV28, the J gene TRBJ2-7; a weak D match, TRBD2 (6 bases). Here the CDR3 reads CASSGPEGREQYF. CDR3 DNA sequence: TGTGCCAGCAGTGGACCGGAGGGGCGTGAGCAGTACTTC.